This T cell receptor beta chain was sequenced in a study of blood T cells in healthy people across ages. Study-wide results and limits: Age advanced and TCR beta diversity per million T cells fell, roughly linearly.

Donor samples were obtained from healthy Caucasian individuals from Russia, aged about 6 to 100. They isolated at least 6.5 million PBMCs from each sample. Sample-barcoded 5' priming and a J-beta primer mix drove a second PCR of roughly 6 to 12 cycles. The authors tagged each cDNA molecule using a template-switch adaptor with 12 random nucleotides. TCRdb used MiXCR to reprocess the 5' RACE reads, holding one entry per CDR3 protein. The sample records 1,100,000 or so distinct CDR3 sequences, over 35% being singletons. As for this clonotype: The antigen is undetermined.

This CDR3 region has 13 residues. V lost 3 bases, J lost 2 bases, and 10 bases lay in between. CDR1 SQVTM and CDR2 ANQGSEA come from the germline V gene. Source material: blood. The sequence was collected from a woman in her fifties or sixties in good health. The chain has TRBV29-1 and TRBJ1-2, with D possibly TRBD1 on 5 matching bases. CDR3 nucleotide sequence: TGCAGCGTTGAGGGGTCAGGGAACTATGGCTACACCTTC. Encoded protein: CSVEGSGNYGYTF. The full variable domain, completed using reference TRBV29-1 and TRBJ1-2, is SAVISQKPSRDICQRGTSLTIQCQVDSQVTMMFWYRQQPGQSLTLIATANQGSEATYESGFVIDKFPISRPNLTFSTLTVSNMSPEDSSIYLCSVEGSGNYGYTFGSGTRLTVV.